This T cell receptor (beta chain) was sequenced during a study of lymphopenia after photon versus proton radiotherapy. Study results and limitations: After lymphocyte nadir, photon-treated repertoires showed oligoclonal expansion, especially CD8+ Temra.

Profiling relied on immunoSEQ multiplex PCR, and the TCRdb table lists in-frame clones only, not all of them. The profile shows 60,000 to 75,000 clones, around 90% of them singletons. As concerns this clone: Its specificity is not known.

The sequence derives from a man older than 75 with esophageal cancer. Specimen: peripheral blood, collected from a patient treated with proton-based radiotherapy.

The CDR3 protein is CASSSHTGLRTGELFF. Written as DNA, the CDR3 is TGTGCCAGCAGCTCACATACAGGGTTGAGGACCGGGGAGCTGTTTTTT. The chain couples TRBV11-2 to TRBJ2-2; D is possibly TRBD1 (6 bases). V lost 4 bases to trimming and J lost 5 bases, with 17 bases between them. This CDR3 spans 16 amino acids. Germline CDR1 reads SGHAT; CDR2 reads FQNNGV.